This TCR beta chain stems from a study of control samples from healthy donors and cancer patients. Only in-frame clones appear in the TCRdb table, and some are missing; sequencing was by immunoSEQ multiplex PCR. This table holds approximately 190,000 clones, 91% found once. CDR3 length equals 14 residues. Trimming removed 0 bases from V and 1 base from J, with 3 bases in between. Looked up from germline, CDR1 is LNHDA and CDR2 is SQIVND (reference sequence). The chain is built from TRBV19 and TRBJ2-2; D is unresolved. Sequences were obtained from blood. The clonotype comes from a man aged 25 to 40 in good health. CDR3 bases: TGTGCCAGTAGTATAGATCGGAACACCGGGGAGCTGTTTTTT. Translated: CASSIDRNTGELFF.